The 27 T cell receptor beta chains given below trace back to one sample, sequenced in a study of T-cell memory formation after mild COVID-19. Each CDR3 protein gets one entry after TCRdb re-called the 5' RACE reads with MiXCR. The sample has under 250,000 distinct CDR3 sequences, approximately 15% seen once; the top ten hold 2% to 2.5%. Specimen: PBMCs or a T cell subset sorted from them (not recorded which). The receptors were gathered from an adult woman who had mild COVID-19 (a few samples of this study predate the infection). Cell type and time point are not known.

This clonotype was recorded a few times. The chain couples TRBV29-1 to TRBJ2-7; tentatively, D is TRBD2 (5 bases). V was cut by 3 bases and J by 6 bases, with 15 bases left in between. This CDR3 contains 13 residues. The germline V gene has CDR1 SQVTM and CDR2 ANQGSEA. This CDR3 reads CSVEKTPGSEQYF. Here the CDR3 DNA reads TGCAGCGTTGAGAAAACTCCTGGGAGCGAGCAGTACTTC.

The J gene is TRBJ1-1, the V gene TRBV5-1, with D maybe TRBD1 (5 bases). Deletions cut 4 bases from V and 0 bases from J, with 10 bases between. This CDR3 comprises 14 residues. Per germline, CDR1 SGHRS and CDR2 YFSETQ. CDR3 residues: CASSQDSLNTEAFF. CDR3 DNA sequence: TGCGCCAGCAGCCAAGACAGTCTGAACACTGAAGCTTTCTTT. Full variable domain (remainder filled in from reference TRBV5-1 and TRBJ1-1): KAGVTQTPRYLIKTRGQQVTLSCSPISGHRSVSWYQQTPGQGLQFLFEYFSETQRNKGNFPGRFSGRQFSNSRSEMNVSTLELGDSALYLCASSQDSLNTEAFFGQGTRLTVV.

In DNA, the CDR3 is TGTGCCAGCAGTTACTCCCAGGGGCAAGAGCAGTACTTC. It translates to CASSYSQGQEQYF. This chain links TRBV6-5 with TRBJ2-7, with D possibly being TRBD1 (6 bases). Germline CDR1 MNHEY, CDR2 SVGAGI. Trimming cost V 0 bases and J 7 bases, with 10 bases left between them. The CDR3 extends over 13 amino acids.

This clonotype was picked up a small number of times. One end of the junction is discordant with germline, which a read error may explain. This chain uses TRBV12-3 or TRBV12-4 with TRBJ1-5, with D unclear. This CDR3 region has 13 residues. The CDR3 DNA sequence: TGTGCCAGCAGCGTTTATAGCAATCAGCCTCAGCATTTT. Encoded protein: CASSVYSNQPQHF.

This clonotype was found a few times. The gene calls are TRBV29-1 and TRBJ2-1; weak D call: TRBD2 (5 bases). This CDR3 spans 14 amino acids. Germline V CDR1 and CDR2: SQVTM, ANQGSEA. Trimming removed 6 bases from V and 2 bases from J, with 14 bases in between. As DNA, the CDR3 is TGCAGCGTACGCCGGGATCGGGCCTACAATGAGCAGTTCTTC. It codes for CSVRRDRAYNEQFF.

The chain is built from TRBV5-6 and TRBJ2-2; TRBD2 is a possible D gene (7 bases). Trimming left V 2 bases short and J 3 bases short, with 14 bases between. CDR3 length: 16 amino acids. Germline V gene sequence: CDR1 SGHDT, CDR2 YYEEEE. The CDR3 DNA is TGTGCCAGCAGCTTTATGCGGGGGCAGGACACCGGGGAGCTGTTTTTT. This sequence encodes CASSFMRGQDTGELFF.

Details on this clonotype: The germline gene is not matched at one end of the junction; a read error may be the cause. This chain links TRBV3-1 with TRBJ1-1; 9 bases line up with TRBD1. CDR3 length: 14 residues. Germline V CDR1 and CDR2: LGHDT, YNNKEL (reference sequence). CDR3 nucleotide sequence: TGTGCCAGCAGCCACCGGGACAGGGAGGCGAGGAGTTTTTTT. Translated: CASSHRDREARSFF.

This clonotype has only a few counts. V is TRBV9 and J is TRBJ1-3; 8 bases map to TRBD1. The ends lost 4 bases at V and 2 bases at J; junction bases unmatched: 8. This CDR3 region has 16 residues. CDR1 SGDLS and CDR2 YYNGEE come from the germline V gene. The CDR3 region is CASSKGTGQAGNTIYF. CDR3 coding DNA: TGTGCCAGCAGCAAAGGGACAGGCCAAGCTGGAAACACCATATATTTT.

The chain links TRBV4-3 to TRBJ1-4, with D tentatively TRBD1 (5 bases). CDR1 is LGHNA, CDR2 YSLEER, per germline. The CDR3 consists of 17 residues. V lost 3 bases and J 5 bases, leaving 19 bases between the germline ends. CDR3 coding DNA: TGCGCCAGCAGCCAGGACCTAGTTGGGACGGAGAATGAAAAACTGTTTTTT. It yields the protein CASSQDLVGTENEKLFF.

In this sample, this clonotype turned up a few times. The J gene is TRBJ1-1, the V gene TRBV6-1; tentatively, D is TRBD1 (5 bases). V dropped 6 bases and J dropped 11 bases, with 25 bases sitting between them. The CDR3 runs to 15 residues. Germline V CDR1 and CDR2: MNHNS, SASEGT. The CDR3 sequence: CASRPRAGIEPSAFF. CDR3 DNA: TGTGCCAGCAGACCGCGCGCAGGGATTGAACCAAGTGCTTTCTTT.

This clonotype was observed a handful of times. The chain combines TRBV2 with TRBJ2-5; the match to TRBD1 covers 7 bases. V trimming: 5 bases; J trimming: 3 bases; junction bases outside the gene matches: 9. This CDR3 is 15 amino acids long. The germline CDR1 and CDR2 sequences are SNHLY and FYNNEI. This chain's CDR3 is CASSHLTGTKETQYF. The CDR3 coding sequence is TGTGCCAGCAGTCACTTGACAGGGACCAAAGAGACCCAGTACTTC. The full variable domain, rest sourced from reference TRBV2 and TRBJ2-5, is EPEVTQTPSHQVTQMGQEVILRCVPISNHLYFYWYRQILGQKVEFLVSFYNNEISEKSEIFDDQFSVERPDGSNFTLKIRSTKLEDSAMYFCASSHLTGTKETQYFGPGTRLLVL.

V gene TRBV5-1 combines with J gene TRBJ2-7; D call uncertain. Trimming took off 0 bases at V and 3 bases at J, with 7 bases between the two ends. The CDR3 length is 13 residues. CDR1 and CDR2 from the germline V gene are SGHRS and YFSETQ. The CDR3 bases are TGCGCCAGCAGCTTGGAGCAGTACTACGAGCAGTACTTC. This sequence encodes CASSLEQYYEQYF.

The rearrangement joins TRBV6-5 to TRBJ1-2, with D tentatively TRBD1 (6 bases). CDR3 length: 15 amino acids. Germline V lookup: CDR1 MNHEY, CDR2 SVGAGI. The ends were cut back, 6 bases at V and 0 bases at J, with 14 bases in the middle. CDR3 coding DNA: TGTGCCAGCAGCCCAAGGACAGTTACTAACTATGGCTACACCTTC. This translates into CASSPRTVTNYGYTF.

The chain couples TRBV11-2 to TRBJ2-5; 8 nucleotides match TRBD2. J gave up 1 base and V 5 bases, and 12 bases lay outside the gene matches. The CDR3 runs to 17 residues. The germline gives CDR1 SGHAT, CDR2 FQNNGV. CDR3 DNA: TGTGCCAGCAGCATCCGCGGGGGCGGGAGGCCCCAAGAGACCCAGTACTTC. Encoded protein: CASSIRGGGRPQETQYF. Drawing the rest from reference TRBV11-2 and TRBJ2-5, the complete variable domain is EAGVAQSPRYKIIEKRQSVAFWCNPISGHATLYWYQQILGQGPKLLIQFQNNGVVDDSQLPKDRFSAERLKGVDSTLKIQPAKLEDSAVYLCASSIRGGGRPQETQYFGPGTRLLVL.

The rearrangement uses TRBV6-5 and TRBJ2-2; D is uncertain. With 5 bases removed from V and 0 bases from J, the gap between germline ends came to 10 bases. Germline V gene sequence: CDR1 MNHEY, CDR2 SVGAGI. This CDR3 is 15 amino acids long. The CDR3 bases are TGTGCCAGCAGTGGAAGTGTCTCGAACACCGGGGAGCTGTTTTTT. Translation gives CASSGSVSNTGELFF.

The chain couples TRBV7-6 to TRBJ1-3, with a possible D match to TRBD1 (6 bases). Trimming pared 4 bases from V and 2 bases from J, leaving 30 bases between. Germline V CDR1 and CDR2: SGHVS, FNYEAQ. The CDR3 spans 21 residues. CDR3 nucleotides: TGTGCCAGCAGCTCCTTATCCGCCCTTGGAGGGGGGCAGAGTCCTGGAAACACCATATATTTT. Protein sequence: CASSSLSALGGGQSPGNTIYF.

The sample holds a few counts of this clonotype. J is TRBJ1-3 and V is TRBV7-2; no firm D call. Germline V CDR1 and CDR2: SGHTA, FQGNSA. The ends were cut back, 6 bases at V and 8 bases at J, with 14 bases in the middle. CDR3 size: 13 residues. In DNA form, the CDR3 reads TGTGCCAGCAGTCCGGGTATGGTAGACACCATATATTTT. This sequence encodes CASSPGMVDTIYF. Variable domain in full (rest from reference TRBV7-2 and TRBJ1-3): GAGVSQSPSNKVTEKGKDVELRCDPISGHTALYWYRQSLGQGLEFLIYFQGNSAPDKSGLPSDRFSAERTGGSVSTLTIQRTQQEDSAVYLCASSPGMVDTIYFGEGSWLTVV.

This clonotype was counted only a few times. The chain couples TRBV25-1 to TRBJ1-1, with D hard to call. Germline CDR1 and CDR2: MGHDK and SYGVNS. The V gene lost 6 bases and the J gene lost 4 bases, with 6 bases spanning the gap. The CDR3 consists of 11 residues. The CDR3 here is CASSRVTEAFF. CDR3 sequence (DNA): TGTGCCAGCAGCCGAGTCACTGAAGCTTTCTTT.

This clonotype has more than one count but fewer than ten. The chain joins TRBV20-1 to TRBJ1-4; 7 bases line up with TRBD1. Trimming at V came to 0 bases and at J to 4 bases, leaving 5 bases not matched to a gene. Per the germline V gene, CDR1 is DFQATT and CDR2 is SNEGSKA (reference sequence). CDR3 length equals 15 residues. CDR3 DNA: TGCAGTGCTAGAGACGTGGGACAGAGTAATGAAAAACTGTTTTTT. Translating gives CSARDVGQSNEKLFF.

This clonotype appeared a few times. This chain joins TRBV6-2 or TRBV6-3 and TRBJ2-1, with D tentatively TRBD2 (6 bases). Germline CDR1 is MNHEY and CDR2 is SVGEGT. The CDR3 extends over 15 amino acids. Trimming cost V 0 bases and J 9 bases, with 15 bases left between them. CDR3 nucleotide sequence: TGTGCCAGCAGTTACTCGGCGGGACCTGGCAGTGAGCAGTTCTTC. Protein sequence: CASSYSAGPGSEQFF.

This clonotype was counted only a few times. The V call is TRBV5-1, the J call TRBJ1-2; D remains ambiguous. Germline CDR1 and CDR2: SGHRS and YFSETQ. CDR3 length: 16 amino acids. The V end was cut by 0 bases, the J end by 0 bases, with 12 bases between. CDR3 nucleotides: TGCGCCAGCAGCTTGGGAGCAGTCCTAACTAACTATGGCTACACCTTC. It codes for CASSLGAVLTNYGYTF.

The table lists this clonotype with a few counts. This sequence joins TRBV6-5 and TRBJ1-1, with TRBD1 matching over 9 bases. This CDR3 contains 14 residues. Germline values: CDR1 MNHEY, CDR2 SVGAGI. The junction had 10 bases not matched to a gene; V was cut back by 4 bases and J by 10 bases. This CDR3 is CASSLNRDRVRAFF. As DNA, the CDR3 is TGTGCCAGCAGTTTAAACCGGGACAGGGTAAGAGCTTTCTTT.

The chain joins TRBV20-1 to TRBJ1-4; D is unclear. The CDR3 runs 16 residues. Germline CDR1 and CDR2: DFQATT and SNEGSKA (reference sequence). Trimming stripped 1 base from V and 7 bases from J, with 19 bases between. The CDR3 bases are TGCAGTGCTAGAGTATTCCCAGGCGGATGGAGTGAAAAACTGTTTTTT. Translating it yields CSARVFPGGWSEKLFF.

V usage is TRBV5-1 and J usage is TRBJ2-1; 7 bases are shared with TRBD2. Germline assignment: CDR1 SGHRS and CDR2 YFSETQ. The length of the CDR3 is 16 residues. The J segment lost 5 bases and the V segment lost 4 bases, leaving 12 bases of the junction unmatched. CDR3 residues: CASSPATSAIDNEQFF. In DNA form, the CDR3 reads TGCGCCAGCAGCCCCGCAACTAGCGCGATTGACAATGAGCAGTTCTTC.

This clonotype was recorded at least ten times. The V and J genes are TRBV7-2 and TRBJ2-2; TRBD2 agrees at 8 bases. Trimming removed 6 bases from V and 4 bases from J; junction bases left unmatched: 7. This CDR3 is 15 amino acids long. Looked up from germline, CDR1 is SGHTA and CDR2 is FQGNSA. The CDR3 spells CASRLGGASTGELFF. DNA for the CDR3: TGTGCCAGCAGACTCGGGGGGGCGAGCACCGGGGAGCTGTTTTTT.

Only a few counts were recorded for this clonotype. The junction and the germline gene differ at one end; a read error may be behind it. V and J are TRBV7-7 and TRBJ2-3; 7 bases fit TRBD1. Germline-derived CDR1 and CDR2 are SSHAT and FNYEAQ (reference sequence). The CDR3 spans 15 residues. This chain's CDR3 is CASSLGTANTDTQYF. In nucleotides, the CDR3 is TGTGCTAGCAGCTTAGGGACAGCAAATACAGATACGCAGTATTTT. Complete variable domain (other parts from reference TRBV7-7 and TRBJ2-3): GAGVSQSPRYKVTKRGQDVTLRCDPISSHATLYWYQQALGQGPEFLTYFNYEAQPDKSGLPSDRFSAERPEGSISTLTIQRTEQRDSAMYRCASSLGTANTDTQYFGPGTRLTVL.

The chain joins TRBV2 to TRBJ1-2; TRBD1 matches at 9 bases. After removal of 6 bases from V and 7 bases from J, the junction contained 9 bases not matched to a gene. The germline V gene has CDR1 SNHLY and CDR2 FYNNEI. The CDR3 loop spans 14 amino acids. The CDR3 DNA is TGTGCCAGCAGGGAACTACAGGGGGCAGGTGGCTACACCTTC. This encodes CASRELQGAGGYTF.